The rows below give T cell receptor beta chains drawn from one sample of a study of T cells in Graves' hyperthyroidism and ophthalmopathy. One entry per CDR3 protein, called by TCRdb with MiXCR from the multiplex PCR reads. The table records around 520,000 distinct CDR3 sequences, approximately 24% of them present only once. The specimen sequenced was blood. The receptors were sampled from a woman aged 25 to 39 with Graves' ophthalmopathy. Both conserved end residues are part of each CDR3. The order of the fields is CDR3 protein, CDR3 DNA, D gene, V gene, CDR3 length, J gene, clone size. The D gene is left open where the match is weak. The size entry is marked missing in some rows and otherwise reads once, few, many or a size class.

cdr3_aa: CASSPGTGSNTEAFF; cdr3_nt: TGTGCCAGCAGTCCGGGGACAGGTTCGAACACTGAAGCTTTCTTT; d_call: TRBD1; v_call: TRBV12-3/TRBV12-4; cdr3_length: 15; j_call: TRBJ1-1; clone_size: -
cdr3_aa: CASSWEGTGELFF; cdr3_nt: TGTGCCAGCAGCTGGGAGGGCACCGGGGAGCTGTTTTTT; d_call: TRBD2; v_call: TRBV7-9; cdr3_length: 13; j_call: TRBJ2-2; clone_size: many
cdr3_aa: CSARDEGPSYTF; cdr3_nt: TGCAGTGCTAGAGACGAGGGGCCCAGCTACACCTTC; d_call: -; v_call: TRBV20-1; cdr3_length: 12; j_call: TRBJ1-2; clone_size: -
cdr3_aa: CASSERQGGTEAFF; cdr3_nt: TGTGCCAGCAGCGAACGACAGGGGGGCACTGAAGCTTTCTTT; d_call: TRBD1; v_call: TRBV11-2; cdr3_length: 14; j_call: TRBJ1-1; clone_size: many
cdr3_aa: CASSQRPIISNQPQHF; cdr3_nt: TGTGCCAGCAGCCAAAGACCCATTATCAGCAATCAGCCCCAGCATTTT; d_call: -; v_call: TRBV3-1; cdr3_length: 16; j_call: TRBJ1-5; clone_size: -
cdr3_aa: CASSLGTTLTGELFF; cdr3_nt: TGTGCCAGCAGCCTCGGGACGACCTTGACCGGGGAGCTGTTTTTT; d_call: -; v_call: TRBV7-2; cdr3_length: 15; j_call: TRBJ2-2; clone_size: many
cdr3_aa: CSVERRTKTYGYTF; cdr3_nt: TGCAGCGTTGAAAGGAGGACAAAAACCTATGGCTACACCTTC; d_call: -; v_call: TRBV29-1; cdr3_length: 14; j_call: TRBJ1-2; clone_size: -
cdr3_aa: CASRRGGADGNTIYF; cdr3_nt: TGTGCCAGCAGACGGGGGGGGGCGGACGGAAACACCATATATTTT; d_call: -; v_call: TRBV27; cdr3_length: 15; j_call: TRBJ1-3; clone_size: many
cdr3_aa: CASSHHLAGGLRGETQYF; cdr3_nt: TGTGCCAGCAGCCACCACCTGGCCGGGGGCCTGCGGGGAGAGACCCAGTACTTC; d_call: -; v_call: TRBV3-1; cdr3_length: 18; j_call: TRBJ2-5; clone_size: many
cdr3_aa: CSVGRLADTEAFF; cdr3_nt: TGCAGCGTTGGTCGTCTGGCGGACACTGAAGCTTTCTTT; d_call: -; v_call: TRBV29-1; cdr3_length: 13; j_call: TRBJ1-1; clone_size: many
cdr3_aa: CSALAYGLLAKNIQYF; cdr3_nt: TGCAGTGCCTTAGCCTACGGACTACTAGCCAAAAACATTCAGTACTTC; d_call: -; v_call: TRBV20-1; cdr3_length: 16; j_call: TRBJ2-4; clone_size: many
cdr3_aa: CASSSDRGHDQPQHF; cdr3_nt: TGTGCCAGCAGCTCGGACAGGGGGCACGATCAGCCCCAGCATTTT; d_call: TRBD1; v_call: TRBV7-9; cdr3_length: 15; j_call: TRBJ1-5; clone_size: many
cdr3_aa: CSARTQGSNQPQHF; cdr3_nt: TGCAGTGCGAGGACTCAGGGCAGCAATCAGCCCCAGCATTTT; d_call: -; v_call: TRBV20-1; cdr3_length: 14; j_call: TRBJ1-5; clone_size: many
cdr3_aa: CSAREEVGYTF; cdr3_nt: TGCAGTGCTAGAGAGGAGGTTGGCTACACCTTC; d_call: -; v_call: TRBV20-1; cdr3_length: 11; j_call: TRBJ1-2; clone_size: many
cdr3_aa: CASSPRTGWRGYTF; cdr3_nt: TGTGCCAGCAGTCCGAGGACAGGTTGGCGTGGCTACACCTTC; d_call: TRBD1; v_call: TRBV12-3/TRBV12-4; cdr3_length: 14; j_call: TRBJ1-2; clone_size: -
cdr3_aa: CASSLPKPTGTTYEQYF; cdr3_nt: TGCGCCAGCAGCTTGCCCAAACCGACAGGGACCACCTACGAGCAGTACTTC; d_call: TRBD1; v_call: TRBV5-1; cdr3_length: 17; j_call: TRBJ2-7; clone_size: -
cdr3_aa: CASSSSYGYTF; cdr3_nt: TGTGCCAGCAGCTCAAGTTATGGCTACACCTTC; d_call: -; v_call: TRBV6-2/TRBV6-3; cdr3_length: 11; j_call: TRBJ1-2; clone_size: many
cdr3_aa: CASSGGVLNTEAFF; cdr3_nt: TGTGCCAGCAGTGGCGGGGTACTGAACACTGAAGCTTTCTTT; d_call: -; v_call: TRBV2; cdr3_length: 14; j_call: TRBJ1-1; clone_size: many
cdr3_aa: CASSLGPSGRMYEQYF; cdr3_nt: TGTGCCAGCAGCTTAGGTCCTAGCGGGAGAATGTACGAGCAGTACTTC; d_call: TRBD2; v_call: TRBV11-2; cdr3_length: 16; j_call: TRBJ2-7; clone_size: few
cdr3_aa: CASSEMNYGYTF; cdr3_nt: TGTGCCAGCAGTGAAATGAACTATGGCTACACCTTC; d_call: -; v_call: TRBV2; cdr3_length: 12; j_call: TRBJ1-2; clone_size: many
cdr3_aa: CASSQEQGYEQYF; cdr3_nt: TGTGCCAGCAGCCAAGAACAGGGCTACGAGCAGTACTTC; d_call: -; v_call: TRBV6-5; cdr3_length: 13; j_call: TRBJ2-7; clone_size: many
cdr3_aa: CASSYSRLAGGTQYF; cdr3_nt: TGTGCCAGCAGTTATTCCAGATTAGCGGGAGGGACCCAGTACTTC; d_call: TRBD2; v_call: TRBV6-5; cdr3_length: 15; j_call: TRBJ2-5; clone_size: -
cdr3_aa: CASSALSSGNTIYF; cdr3_nt: TGTGCCAGCAGCGCCCTTAGCTCTGGAAACACCATATATTTT; d_call: -; v_call: TRBV9; cdr3_length: 14; j_call: TRBJ1-3; clone_size: many
cdr3_aa: CAGSPRGHPQETQYF; cdr3_nt: TGTGCCGGTAGCCCTCGGGGTCACCCGCAAGAGACCCAGTACTTC; d_call: -; v_call: TRBV19; cdr3_length: 15; j_call: TRBJ2-5; clone_size: -
cdr3_aa: CASSSSTSGSETQYF; cdr3_nt: TGTGCCAGCAGTTCCTCGACTAGCGGGAGTGAGACCCAGTACTTC; d_call: TRBD2; v_call: TRBV6-2/TRBV6-3; cdr3_length: 15; j_call: TRBJ2-5; clone_size: -
cdr3_aa: CASSLVADQETQYF; cdr3_nt: TGTGCCAGCAGCTTGGTAGCGGATCAAGAGACCCAGTACTTC; d_call: -; v_call: TRBV6-2/TRBV6-3; cdr3_length: 14; j_call: TRBJ2-5; clone_size: many
cdr3_aa: CASSRGEYYSPLHF; cdr3_nt: TGTGCCAGCAGCCGGGGGGAATATTATTCACCCCTCCACTTT; d_call: -; v_call: TRBV7-9; cdr3_length: 14; j_call: TRBJ1-6; clone_size: few
cdr3_aa: CSVEAVNTEAFF; cdr3_nt: TGCAGCGTTGAAGCGGTTAACACTGAAGCTTTCTTT; d_call: -; v_call: TRBV29-1; cdr3_length: 12; j_call: TRBJ1-1; clone_size: -
cdr3_aa: CASSYRGYRDTEAFF; cdr3_nt: TGTGCCAGCAGTTACAGGGGATACAGGGACACTGAAGCTTTCTTT; d_call: -; v_call: TRBV6-5; cdr3_length: 15; j_call: TRBJ1-1; clone_size: many
cdr3_aa: CASSLDGWRGNSPLHF; cdr3_nt: TGTGCCAGCAGCTTAGATGGTTGGAGGGGAAATTCACCCCTCCACTTT; d_call: -; v_call: TRBV11-2; cdr3_length: 16; j_call: TRBJ1-6; clone_size: many
cdr3_aa: CASSGTGGEAFF; cdr3_nt: TGTGCCAGCAGTGGGACAGGGGGGGAAGCTTTCTTT; d_call: TRBD1; v_call: TRBV25-1; cdr3_length: 12; j_call: TRBJ1-1; clone_size: many
cdr3_aa: CASSEASGAEAFF; cdr3_nt: TGTGCCAGCAGTGAAGCGTCTGGGGCTGAAGCTTTCTTT; d_call: -; v_call: TRBV2; cdr3_length: 13; j_call: TRBJ1-1; clone_size: -
cdr3_aa: CASRDSNTEAFF; cdr3_nt: TGTGCCAGCAGGGACTCGAACACTGAAGCTTTCTTT; d_call: -; v_call: TRBV6-2/TRBV6-3; cdr3_length: 12; j_call: TRBJ1-1; clone_size: many
cdr3_aa: CSVARPGQPYEQYF; cdr3_nt: TGCAGCGTAGCCAGACCAGGACAGCCCTACGAGCAGTACTTC; d_call: -; v_call: TRBV29-1; cdr3_length: 14; j_call: TRBJ2-7; clone_size: -
cdr3_aa: CASSIPGAGSSYEQYF; cdr3_nt: TGTGCCAGTAGTATTCCTGGGGCAGGAAGCTCCTACGAGCAGTACTTC; d_call: -; v_call: TRBV19; cdr3_length: 16; j_call: TRBJ2-7; clone_size: -
cdr3_aa: CASSDAGHSNQPQHF; cdr3_nt: TGCGCCAGCAGTGATGCGGGACATAGCAATCAGCCCCAGCATTTT; d_call: -; v_call: TRBV10-2; cdr3_length: 15; j_call: TRBJ1-5; clone_size: -
cdr3_aa: CASRTRTGGDTEAFF; cdr3_nt: TGTGCCAGCAGGACTCGGACAGGGGGGGACACTGAAGCTTTCTTT; d_call: TRBD1; v_call: TRBV12-3/TRBV12-4; cdr3_length: 15; j_call: TRBJ1-1; clone_size: many
cdr3_aa: CASRTGANTEAFF; cdr3_nt: TGTGCCAGCAGAACCGGAGCGAACACTGAAGCTTTCTTT; d_call: -; v_call: TRBV2; cdr3_length: 13; j_call: TRBJ1-1; clone_size: few
cdr3_aa: CASSFVVQETQYF; cdr3_nt: TGTGCCAGCAGTTTTGTGGTCCAAGAGACCCAGTACTTC; d_call: -; v_call: TRBV12-3/TRBV12-4; cdr3_length: 13; j_call: TRBJ2-5; clone_size: few
cdr3_aa: CASRSGHPYEQYF; cdr3_nt: TGTGCCAGCAGATCGGGACACCCTTACGAGCAGTACTTC; d_call: -; v_call: TRBV6-1; cdr3_length: 13; j_call: TRBJ2-7; clone_size: -
cdr3_aa: CASSHDREGYTF; cdr3_nt: TGTGCCAGCAGTCATGACAGGGAGGGCTACACCTTC; d_call: TRBD1; v_call: TRBV11-2; cdr3_length: 12; j_call: TRBJ1-2; clone_size: many
cdr3_aa: CASSLYPRPNTGELCF; cdr3_nt: TGTGCCAGCAGCTTATACCCTCGGCCGAACACCGGGGAGCTGTGTTTT; d_call: -; v_call: TRBV11-2; cdr3_length: 16; j_call: TRBJ2-2; clone_size: -
cdr3_aa: CASSLEQSGQPQHF; cdr3_nt: TGCGCCAGCAGCTTGGAACAGTCCGGCCAGCCCCAGCATTTT; d_call: -; v_call: TRBV5-1; cdr3_length: 14; j_call: TRBJ1-5; clone_size: many
cdr3_aa: CASSFGQGAHEQYF; cdr3_nt: TGTGCCAGCAGTTTTGGGCAGGGGGCCCACGAGCAGTACTTC; d_call: TRBD1; v_call: TRBV12-3/TRBV12-4; cdr3_length: 14; j_call: TRBJ2-7; clone_size: -
cdr3_aa: CASSYDGKRNYGYTF; cdr3_nt: TGTGCCAGCAGTTACGACGGGAAGAGGAACTATGGCTACACCTTC; d_call: -; v_call: TRBV6-5; cdr3_length: 15; j_call: TRBJ1-2; clone_size: many
cdr3_aa: CASLDPDLQNIQYF; cdr3_nt: TGTGCCAGCCTTGACCCGGACCTACAAAACATTCAGTACTTC; d_call: -; v_call: TRBV6-2/TRBV6-3; cdr3_length: 14; j_call: TRBJ2-4; clone_size: -
cdr3_aa: CAWRTGQGIYEQYF; cdr3_nt: TGTGCCTGGAGGACAGGACAGGGTATCTACGAGCAGTACTTC; d_call: TRBD1; v_call: TRBV30; cdr3_length: 14; j_call: TRBJ2-7; clone_size: many
cdr3_aa: CASSLETDPYGYTF; cdr3_nt: TGCGCCAGCAGCCTCGAGACGGACCCCTATGGCTACACCTTC; d_call: -; v_call: TRBV5-1; cdr3_length: 14; j_call: TRBJ1-2; clone_size: many
cdr3_aa: CASSLSIYEQYF; cdr3_nt: TGTGCCAGCAGTTTAAGCATTTACGAGCAGTACTTC; d_call: -; v_call: TRBV12-3/TRBV12-4; cdr3_length: 12; j_call: TRBJ2-7; clone_size: few
cdr3_aa: CASSLQISTSREETQYF; cdr3_nt: TGTGCCAGCAGCTTACAGATCTCGACTAGCCGGGAAGAGACCCAGTACTTC; d_call: TRBD2; v_call: TRBV11-2; cdr3_length: 17; j_call: TRBJ2-5; clone_size: many
cdr3_aa: CSARRLARGETQYF; cdr3_nt: TGCAGTGCCCGAAGACTAGCCCGGGGGGAGACCCAGTACTTC; d_call: TRBD2; v_call: TRBV20-1; cdr3_length: 14; j_call: TRBJ2-5; clone_size: many
cdr3_aa: CASSITPNTEAFF; cdr3_nt: TGTGCCAGTAGTATAACTCCGAACACTGAAGCTTTCTTT; d_call: -; v_call: TRBV19; cdr3_length: 13; j_call: TRBJ1-1; clone_size: -
cdr3_aa: CASGGVTGYTF; cdr3_nt: TGTGCCAGTGGCGGGGTAACGGGCTACACCTTC; d_call: -; v_call: TRBV28; cdr3_length: 11; j_call: TRBJ1-2; clone_size: many
cdr3_aa: CASGLGVLSNQPQHF; cdr3_nt: TGTGCCAGCGGTTTAGGGGTATTGAGCAATCAGCCCCAGCATTTT; d_call: -; v_call: TRBV28; cdr3_length: 15; j_call: TRBJ1-5; clone_size: many
cdr3_aa: CASSVTGFTEAFF; cdr3_nt: TGTGCCAGCAGCGTGACAGGGTTTACTGAAGCTTTCTTT; d_call: TRBD1; v_call: TRBV9; cdr3_length: 13; j_call: TRBJ1-1; clone_size: many